The 28 T cell receptor beta chains below all came from one sample that was sequenced in a study. Cells sorted as Tregs were CD4+, CD25+ and CD127-/low. TCRdb reanalysed the 5' RACE reads using MiXCR and keeps one entry per CDR3 protein. The sample yields about 10,000 distinct CDR3 sequences, around 42% seen once. The source material was Tregs sorted from a lymph node. All receptors derive from a female donor with breast cancer.

In this sample, this clonotype turned up a few times. The chain recombines TRBV7-2 with TRBJ2-7; the D gene is possibly TRBD2 (5 bases). Per germline, CDR1 SGHTA and CDR2 FQGNSA. The CDR3 loop spans 12 amino acids. V was trimmed by 3 bases and J by 3 bases, leaving 6 bases between them. Here the CDR3 reads CASSFDYYEQYF. CDR3 nucleotide sequence: TGTGCCAGCAGCTTCGACTACTACGAGCAGTACTTC.

The V and J genes are TRBV20-1 and TRBJ1-2; 8 nucleotides agree with TRBD1. The CDR3 consists of 14 residues. V was clipped by 3 bases and J by 4 bases; unmatched bases: 7. CDR1 and CDR2 from the germline V gene are DFQATT and SNEGSKA (reference sequence). Written as DNA, the CDR3 is TGCAGTGCTAGCGACGGACAGGGCGGCTATGGCTACACCTTC. This encodes CSASDGQGGYGYTF.

The chain combines TRBV5-1 with TRBJ2-1; TRBD2 aligns across 9 bases. J was trimmed by 4 bases and V by 4 bases; bases with no gene match: 12. The CDR3 sequence is 17 residues long. CDR1 and CDR2 from the germline V gene are SGHRS and YFSETQ. CDR3 residues: CASSPLPASGEYNEQFF. The CDR3 nucleotides are TGCGCCAGCAGCCCCCTCCCGGCTAGCGGGGAGTACAATGAGCAGTTCTTC.

The V gene is TRBV6-1, the J gene TRBJ2-3; D possibly corresponds to TRBD1 (5 bases). V shed 7 bases and J shed 9 bases, with 17 bases lying between them. The germline V gene encodes CDR1 MNHNS and CDR2 SASEGT. This CDR3 comprises 13 residues. CDR3 loop: CASNGPYQGTQYF. CDR3 coding DNA: TGTGCCAGCAACGGACCCTACCAGGGCACGCAGTATTTT.

This clonotype was seen more than once but under ten times. DNA of the CDR3: TGTGCCAGCAGCTACTCAGTGGGACAGGGGATCTTAGATACGCAGTATTTT. It translates to CASSYSVGQGILDTQYF. The J gene is TRBJ2-3, the V gene TRBV7-9; 10 bases align to TRBD1. Germline trimming cut 4 bases from V and 5 bases from J; bases unmatched to any gene: 12. Germline-derived CDR1 and CDR2 are SEHNR and FQNEAQ (reference sequence). The CDR3 covers 17 residues.

V is TRBV6-5 and J is TRBJ2-1; D possibly corresponds to TRBD1 (5 bases). The germline gives CDR1 MNHEY, CDR2 SVGAGI. The CDR3 contains 17 residues. Deletions cut 0 bases from V and 4 bases from J, with 16 bases between. The CDR3 DNA follows: TGTGCCAGCAGTTACTCGAACCTGCAGGGATCGTACAATGAGCAGTTCTTC. This encodes CASSYSNLQGSYNEQFF.

The rearrangement joins TRBV4-1 to TRBJ2-1; D is undetermined. The length of the CDR3 is 12 residues. Trimming cost V 5 bases and J 4 bases, with 6 bases left between them. Germline V lookup: CDR1 MGHRA, CDR2 YSYEKL. Here the CDR3 reads CASSGPYNEQFF. DNA for the CDR3: TGCGCCAGCAGCGGACCATACAATGAGCAGTTCTTC.

The genes are TRBV12-3 or TRBV12-4 and TRBJ2-1; TRBD2 matches 9 bases. CDR3 length equals 16 residues. Trimming at V came to 7 bases and at J to 7 bases, leaving 14 bases not matched to a gene. CDR3 coding DNA: TGTGCCAGCACCCCTAGCGGGGTGAATCTTGGTAATGAGCAGTTCTTC. Translated, it gives CASTPSGVNLGNEQFF.

Only one count was recorded for this clonotype. This chain links TRBV29-1 with TRBJ2-1; possible D gene TRBD1, 5 bases. Germline-derived CDR1 and CDR2 are SQVTM and ANQGSEA. V was cut by 5 bases and J by 1 base, with 9 bases left in between. This CDR3 spans 13 amino acids. CDR3 nucleotides: TGCAGCGTTCTTAGGGGTTCCTACAATGAGCAGTTCTTC. Translation: CSVLRGSYNEQFF.

This clonotype has only a few counts. This chain links TRBV4-1 with TRBJ2-5; TRBD2 is a possible D gene (6 bases). Germline loops: CDR1 MGHRA, CDR2 YSYEKL. This CDR3 has 15 amino acids. The V end lost 1 base, the J end lost 1 base, and 10 bases lay between the germline ends. The CDR3 coding sequence is TGCGCCAGCAGCCAAGTGGGGGGTCCCCAAGAGACCCAGTACTTC. This translates into CASSQVGGPQETQYF.

Notes on this clonotype: A junction boundary mismatches the germline segment, possibly from a read error. The rearrangement links TRBV7-3 to TRBJ2-1, with 9 nucleotides matching TRBD2. The CDR3 contains 14 residues. Germline V gene sequence: CDR1 SGHTA, CDR2 FQGTGA. CDR3 amino acids: CASGLRVGLAEQFF. The CDR3 bases are TGTGCCAGCGGCTTAAGAGTTGGACTAGCGGAGCAGTTCTTC.

This chain links TRBV7-9 with TRBJ2-1, with a possible D match to TRBD2 (5 bases). The CDR3 totals 14 residues. Trimming removed 5 bases from V and 5 bases from J, with 13 bases in between. The germline CDR1 and CDR2 sequences are SEHNR and FQNEAQ (reference sequence). Written as DNA, the CDR3 is TGTGCCAGCAGCGGACTCCCGAGGCACAATGAGCAGTTCTTC. Its protein is CASSGLPRHNEQFF.

The CDR3 loop reads CASSQAGGLNSYEQYF. As DNA, the CDR3 is TGCGCCAGCAGCCAAGCGGGCGGACTCAACTCCTACGAGCAGTACTTC. The chain carries TRBV4-1 and TRBJ2-7, with D tentatively TRBD2 (5 bases). V was trimmed by 1 base and J by 0 bases, leaving 13 bases between them. Germline CDR1 reads MGHRA; CDR2 reads YSYEKL. CDR3 length: 16 residues.

This clonotype was picked up a small number of times. This chain joins TRBV4-1 and TRBJ1-1; 7 bases map to TRBD1. With 4 bases clipped from V and 7 bases from J, the junction kept 9 bases outside the gene matches. The CDR3 contains 14 residues. Germline V gives CDR1 MGHRA, CDR2 YSYEKL. CDR3 DNA: TGCGCCAGCAGCCGAGCCTCCCGGGACAGTGAAGCTTTCTTT. Translated: CASSRASRDSEAFF.

By share of the sample, this clonotype is medium-sized. The chain uses TRBV10-2 and TRBJ2-7; D is ambiguous. With 2 bases removed from V and 3 bases from J, the gap between germline ends came to 5 bases. This CDR3 has 12 amino acids. Germline V CDR1 and CDR2: WSHSY, SAAADI. This chain's CDR3 is CASSETSYEQYF. DNA for the CDR3: TGCGCCAGCAGTGAGACGAGCTACGAGCAGTACTTC.

This clonotype was seen just once. The chain uses TRBV13 and TRBJ1-3; TRBD1 aligns across 8 bases. Looked up from germline, CDR1 is PRHDT and CDR2 is FYEKMQ (reference sequence). The CDR3 loop spans 17 amino acids. The junction had 7 bases not matched to a gene; V was cut back by 3 bases and J by 0 bases. The DNA of the CDR3 is TGTGCCAGCAGCTTGGACCGGGACAGGCTCTCTGGAAACACCATATATTTT. Protein product: CASSLDRDRLSGNTIYF.

The genes are TRBV6-2 or TRBV6-3 and TRBJ2-1; 11 bases are a match to TRBD2. The V gene end was trimmed by 6 bases and the J gene end by 0 bases; junction bases not matched to a gene: 4. CDR3 length: 16 amino acids. Germline assignment: CDR1 MNHEY and CDR2 SVGEGT. CDR3 nucleotide sequence: TGTGCCAGCAGGGTAGCGGGGGGGAGCTCCTACAATGAGCAGTTCTTC. It yields the protein CASRVAGGSSYNEQFF.

This rearrangement joins TRBV3-1 to TRBJ2-2; TRBD1 is a possible D gene (5 bases). The CDR3 sequence is 14 residues long. The germline V gene encodes CDR1 LGHDT and CDR2 YNNKEL (reference sequence). Between the trimmed V and J ends, which lost 4 bases and 3 bases, there was a span of 9 bases. The CDR3 here is CASSPQGDTGELFF. The CDR3 DNA reads TGTGCCAGCAGCCCGCAGGGTGACACCGGGGAGCTGTTTTTT.

The V call is TRBV20-1, the J call TRBJ2-7, with 7 bases that match TRBD2. Trimming removed 1 base from V and 4 bases from J; junction bases left unmatched: 7. Germline V gives CDR1 DFQATT, CDR2 SNEGSKA (reference sequence). The CDR3 contains 14 residues. Here the CDR3 DNA reads TGCAGTGCTAGAGTGGCTAGCGGCACATACGAGCAGTACTTC. This codes for CSARVASGTYEQYF.

This chain uses TRBV5-6 with TRBJ2-7; D not resolved. CDR1 SGHDT and CDR2 YYEEEE come from the germline V gene. The CDR3 has 12 amino acids. V was trimmed by 3 bases and J by 5 bases, leaving 9 bases between them. The CDR3 region has the DNA TGTGCCAGCAGCTCGACAACCCACGAGCAGTACTTC. As protein: CASSSTTHEQYF.

This chain links TRBV12-3 or TRBV12-4 with TRBJ1-1; the D gene is possibly TRBD1 (6 bases). CDR3 length: 15 residues. Trimming removed 6 bases at V and 1 base at J, with 15 bases between. The DNA for the CDR3 is TGTGCCAGCAGGCCCCTACAGGGTGGGAACACTGAAGCTTTCTTT. Translation gives CASRPLQGGNTEAFF.

The table lists this clonotype with a count of one. J is TRBJ1-6 and V is TRBV7-9, with a weak D call TRBD1 (5 bases). The length of the CDR3 is 17 residues. Trimming stripped 3 bases from V and 0 bases from J, with 12 bases between. CDR1 and CDR2 from the germline V gene are SEHNR and FQNEAQ (reference sequence). DNA for the CDR3: TGTGCCAGCAGCTTCGAGGGGTTGGGCTCCTATAATTCACCCCTCCACTTT. Translating gives CASSFEGLGSYNSPLHF.

The chain has TRBV10-3 and TRBJ2-5, with TRBD1 matching over 7 bases. With V trimmed by 0 bases and J by 2 bases, 6 bases remained unmatched. The germline gives CDR1 ENHRY, CDR2 SYGVKD. This CDR3 is 16 amino acids long. The chain's CDR3 is CAISESWTGPQETQYF. In nucleotides, the CDR3 is TGTGCCATCAGTGAGTCATGGACAGGTCCTCAAGAGACCCAGTACTTC.

This sequence joins TRBV11-3 and TRBJ2-7, with a tentative D call TRBD2 (6 bases). The CDR3 consists of 13 residues. Germline V gene sequence: CDR1 SGHNT, CDR2 YENEEA. V was clipped by 5 bases and J by 6 bases, with 14 bases between them. The CDR3 reads CASSDAGGGEQYF. DNA of the CDR3: TGTGCCAGCAGCGACGCCGGGGGAGGCGAGCAGTACTTC.

The chain employs TRBV4-1 and TRBJ2-7; tentatively, D is TRBD1 (5 bases). V lost 0 bases, J lost 4 bases, and 13 bases lay in between. Looked up from germline, CDR1 is MGHRA and CDR2 is YSYEKL. The CDR3 covers 15 residues. The CDR3 DNA reads TGCGCCAGCAGCCAAGAATGGACAATGAATTACGAGCAGTACTTC. Residues: CASSQEWTMNYEQYF.

This clonotype was detected only a few times. The V and J genes are TRBV27 and TRBJ2-3; no definite D call. This CDR3 has 11 residues. V lost 4 bases and J 6 bases, leaving 5 bases between the germline ends. Germline CDR1 and CDR2: MNHEY and SMNVEV (reference sequence). The chain's CDR3 is CASSSGDTQYF. CDR3 DNA sequence: TGTGCCAGCAGTTCGGGTGATACGCAGTATTTT.

The chain couples TRBV10-3 to TRBJ2-7; 7 positions match TRBD2. In germline, CDR1 is ENHRY, CDR2 SYGVKD. This CDR3 comprises 13 residues. V trimming: 2 bases; J trimming: 5 bases; junction bases outside the gene matches: 3. CDR3 protein: CAISEEREHEQYF. Here the CDR3 DNA reads TGTGCCATCAGTGAGGAGCGGGAACACGAGCAGTACTTC.

The genes are TRBV4-1 and TRBJ1-2; the D is unclear. This CDR3 has 15 residues. Germline V gene sequence: CDR1 MGHRA, CDR2 YSYEKL. Trimming pared 0 bases from V and 3 bases from J, leaving 11 bases between. CDR3 residues: CASSQDRSTYYGYTF. For the CDR3, the DNA is TGCGCCAGCAGCCAAGATCGTTCCACCTACTATGGCTACACCTTC.